This TCR beta chain was observed in a study of shared clonotypes between healthy human individuals. Study results and caveats: Several donors shared approximately 5% of their naive CD4 clonotypes.

Remarks on this clone: Its specificity is not known.

Germline V gene data show CDR1 as MDHEN and CDR2 as SYDVKM. The CDR3 has 15 amino acids. V lost 5 bases and J 5 bases, leaving 16 bases between the germline ends. Using immunoSEQ multiplex PCR, the repertoire was profiled, and TCRdb retains in-frame clones only, with some absent. In the table there are roughly 2,300,000 clones, 92% of which are singletons. This clonotype was obtained from a man in his late teens or twenties in good health. Some clones in this sample may be carry-over from other donors' samples. The sequenced sample was naive CD4+ T cells from PBMCs. The subset denotes: CD45RA+ positively selected. The chain employs TRBV28 and TRBJ2-4, with D perhaps TRBD1 or TRBD2 (7 bases each). CDR3 in amino acids: CASSVNRGGENIQYF. CDR3 sequence (DNA): TGTGCCAGCAGTGTAAACAGGGGAGGGGAAAACATTCAGTACTTC.